There are a few counts of the clone carrying this T cell receptor (beta chain). Its cognate antigen is unknown. It was with 60 Vbeta and 13 Jbeta primers that the PCR ran. In the original analysis: Later, an analysis found 80 million or so unique TCR beta chains, and around 10 million of these were shared. The method was immunoSEQ multiplex PCR; TCRdb's version includes in-frame clones alone and lacks a portion of them. From that table come the V and J calls and clone size; the DNA was used to work out D and trimming. The table lists 90,000 to 120,000 clones, roughly 80% of them singletons. This entry is derived from a study of cytomegalovirus exposure and HLA in healthy donors. Points from the study as a whole: Published work reported that the classifier diagnosed cytomegalovirus status with high specificity and sensitivity. A missense variant in DCLRE1C was later tied to TCR beta V- and J-gene trimming. Among CMV-associated TCR beta chains, most appeared HLA-restricted in a later analysis.

Trimming removed 8 bases from V and 8 bases from J, with 16 bases in between. Germline V CDR1 and CDR2: GTSNPN, SVGIG (reference sequence). This CDR3 has 12 residues. This chain links TRBV30 with TRBJ2-1, with D perhaps matching TRBD2 (5 bases). This TCR derives from a female donor in good health and CMV-seropositive. The sequenced sample was PBMCs. In DNA form, the CDR3 reads TGTGCCAGATCGACGGGGAACCATGAGCAGTTCTTC. Amino acid sequence: CARSTGNHEQFF.